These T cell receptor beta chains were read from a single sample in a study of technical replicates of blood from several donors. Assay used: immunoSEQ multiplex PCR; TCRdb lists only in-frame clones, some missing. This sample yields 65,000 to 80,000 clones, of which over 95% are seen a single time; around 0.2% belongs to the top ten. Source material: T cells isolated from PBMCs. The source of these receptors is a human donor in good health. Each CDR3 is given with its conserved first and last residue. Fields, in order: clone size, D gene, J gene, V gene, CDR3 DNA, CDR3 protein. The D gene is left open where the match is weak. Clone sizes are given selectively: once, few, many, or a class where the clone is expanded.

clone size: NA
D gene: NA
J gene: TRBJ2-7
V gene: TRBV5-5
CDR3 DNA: TGTGCCAGCAGCTACCGGGGGTCCTACGAGCAGTACTTC
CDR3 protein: CASSYRGSYEQYF

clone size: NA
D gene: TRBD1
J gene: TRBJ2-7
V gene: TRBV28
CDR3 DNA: TGTGCCAGCAGACCACCGGGACAGGGAACCTACGAGCAGTACTTC
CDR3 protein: CASRPPGQGTYEQYF

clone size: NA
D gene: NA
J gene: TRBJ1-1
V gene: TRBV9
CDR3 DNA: TGTGCCAGCAGCGTGGCTAGGGGAGGGGGAATATCTGAAGCTTTCTTT
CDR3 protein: CASSVARGGGISEAFF

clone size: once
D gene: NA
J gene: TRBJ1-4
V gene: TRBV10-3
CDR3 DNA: TGTGCCATCAGTGAGTTAGCCTTTGCAACTAATGAAAAACTGTTTTTT
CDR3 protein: CAISELAFATNEKLFF

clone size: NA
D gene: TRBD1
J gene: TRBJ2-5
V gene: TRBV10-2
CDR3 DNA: TGCGCCAGCAGTGACAGGGGGCGCGGAGCGGGCTTAAAAGAGACCCAGTACTTC
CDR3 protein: CASSDRGRGAGLKETQYF

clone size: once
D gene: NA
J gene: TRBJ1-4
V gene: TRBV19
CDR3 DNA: TGTGCCAGTAGTAAAAGGAGAGTTGAAGAAAAACTGTTTTTT
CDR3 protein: CASSKRRVEEKLFF

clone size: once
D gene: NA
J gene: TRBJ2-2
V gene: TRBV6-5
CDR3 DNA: TGTGCCAGCAGAAGGGGGACCGGGGAGCTGTTTTTT
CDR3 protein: CASRRGTGELFF

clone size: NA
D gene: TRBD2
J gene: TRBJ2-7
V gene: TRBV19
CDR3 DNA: TGTGCCAGTAGTACGGGACTAGCTTACGAGCAGTACTTC
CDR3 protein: CASSTGLAYEQYF

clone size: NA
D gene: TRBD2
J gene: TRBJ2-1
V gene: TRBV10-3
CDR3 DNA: TGTGCCATCAGTGAGTGGGCTAGCGGACACAATGAGCAGTTCTTC
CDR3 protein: CAISEWASGHNEQFF

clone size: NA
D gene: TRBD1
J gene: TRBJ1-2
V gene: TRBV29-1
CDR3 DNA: TGCAGCGTTGAAGGGGGGGACAGCTATGGCTACACCTTC
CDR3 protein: CSVEGGDSYGYTF

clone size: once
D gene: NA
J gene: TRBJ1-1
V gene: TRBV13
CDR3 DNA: TGTGCCAGCAGCGCGGTCTCCGAAAACACTGAAGCTTTCTTT
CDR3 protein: CASSAVSENTEAFF

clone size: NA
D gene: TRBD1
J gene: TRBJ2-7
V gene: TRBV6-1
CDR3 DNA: TGTGCCAGCAGTGAAGCGCTTGGACAGGGATCTAAGGAGCAGTACTTC
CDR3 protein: CASSEALGQGSKEQYF

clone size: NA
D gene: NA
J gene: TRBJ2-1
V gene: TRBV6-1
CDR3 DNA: TGTGCCAGCAGTGATTACCTCGTAGCGAACAATGAGCAGTTCTTC
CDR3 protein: CASSDYLVANNEQFF

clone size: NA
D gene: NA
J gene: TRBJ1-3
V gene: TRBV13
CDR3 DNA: TGTGCCAGCAGGCCCTGGGGACACCAGTCCTCTGGAAACACCATATATTTT
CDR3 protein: CASRPWGHQSSGNTIYF

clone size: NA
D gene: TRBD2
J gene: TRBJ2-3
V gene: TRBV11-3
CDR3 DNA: TGTGCCAGCAGCCCTGGGACTAGCGGGACATCCACAGATACGCAGTATTTT
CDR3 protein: CASSPGTSGTSTDTQYF

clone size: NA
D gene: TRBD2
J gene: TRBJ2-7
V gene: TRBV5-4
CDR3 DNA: TGTGCCAGCAGCCAGGACGGGGGGAGATACGAGCAGTACTTC
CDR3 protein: CASSQDGGRYEQYF

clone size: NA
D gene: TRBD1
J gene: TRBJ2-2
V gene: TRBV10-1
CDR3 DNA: TGCGCCAGCAGGAGCGGACAGGGGAGTACCGGGGAGCTGTTTTTT
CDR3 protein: CASRSGQGSTGELFF

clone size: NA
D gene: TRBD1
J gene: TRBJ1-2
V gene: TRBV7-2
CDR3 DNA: TGTGCCAGCAGCTCCTCCGGGACAGCCTATGGCTACACCTTC
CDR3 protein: CASSSSGTAYGYTF

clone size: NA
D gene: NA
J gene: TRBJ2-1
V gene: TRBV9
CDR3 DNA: TGTGCCAGCAGCGTAGTGGCTACCGGGATAAATGAGCAGTTCTTC
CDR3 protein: CASSVVATGINEQFF

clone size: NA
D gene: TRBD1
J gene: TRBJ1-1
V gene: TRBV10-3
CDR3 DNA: TGTGCCATCAGTGATCCGCAGGGGGCGCGGAACACTGAAGCTTTCTTT
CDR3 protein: CAISDPQGARNTEAFF

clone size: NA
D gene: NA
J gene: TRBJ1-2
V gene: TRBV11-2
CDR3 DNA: TGTGCCAGCAGCCAGCCCCGGGGGGACTATGGCTACACCTTC
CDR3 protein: CASSQPRGDYGYTF

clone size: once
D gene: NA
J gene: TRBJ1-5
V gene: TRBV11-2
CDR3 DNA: TGTGCCAGCAGCCTAACCACCAATCAGCCCCAGCATTTT
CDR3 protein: CASSLTTNQPQHF

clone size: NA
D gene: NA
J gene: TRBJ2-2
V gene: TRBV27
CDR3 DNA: TGTGCCAGCAGTTTACTCTCCGGGGAGCTGTTTTTT
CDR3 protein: CASSLLSGELFF

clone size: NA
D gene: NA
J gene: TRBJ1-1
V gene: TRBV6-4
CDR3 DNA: TGTGCCAGCAGTGCGGGGAGGAGGACTGAAGCTTTCTTT
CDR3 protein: CASSAGRRTEAFF

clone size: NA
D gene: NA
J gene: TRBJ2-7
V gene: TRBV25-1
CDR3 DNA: TGTGCCAGCAGTGACGGCTACGAGCAGTACTTC
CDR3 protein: CASSDGYEQYF

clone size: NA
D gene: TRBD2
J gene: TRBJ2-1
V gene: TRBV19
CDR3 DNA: TGTGCCAGTAGGACTAGCGGGGTTCTCTACAATGAGCAGTTCTTC
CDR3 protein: CASRTSGVLYNEQFF

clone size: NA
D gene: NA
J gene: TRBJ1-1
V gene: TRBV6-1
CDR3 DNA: TGTGCCAGCAGTGAAGCGGGACAAGTGAACACTGAAGCTTTCTTT
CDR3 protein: CASSEAGQVNTEAFF

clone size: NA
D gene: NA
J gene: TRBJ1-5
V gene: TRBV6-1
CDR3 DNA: TGTGCCAGCAGTGGAAGGAACAGCCTTTTGACCCAGCATTTT
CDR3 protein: CASSGRNSLLTQHF

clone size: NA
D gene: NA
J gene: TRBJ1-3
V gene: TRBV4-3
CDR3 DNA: TGCGCCAGCAGCCAAGATAGTGGGCAGGGGTACGGAAACACCATATATTTT
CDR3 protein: CASSQDSGQGYGNTIYF

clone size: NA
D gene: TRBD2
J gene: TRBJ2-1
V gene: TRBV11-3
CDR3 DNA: TGTGCCAGCAGCCGAGGACTAGCGGGAGTGGGTGAGCAGTTCTTC
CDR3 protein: CASSRGLAGVGEQFF

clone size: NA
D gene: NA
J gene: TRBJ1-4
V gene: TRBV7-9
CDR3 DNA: TGTGCCAGCAGCCGAAACCTAGAACTGTTTTTT
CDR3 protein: CASSRNLELFF

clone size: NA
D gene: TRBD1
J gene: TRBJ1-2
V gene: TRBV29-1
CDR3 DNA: TGCAGCGTTGAAGTTCGGACAGGGGTCGGCTATGGCTACACCTTC
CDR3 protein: CSVEVRTGVGYGYTF

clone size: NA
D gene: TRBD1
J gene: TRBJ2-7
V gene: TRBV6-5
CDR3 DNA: TGTGCCACTGGGGCCGGACAGGGACCCTACGAGCAGTACTTC
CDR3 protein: CATGAGQGPYEQYF

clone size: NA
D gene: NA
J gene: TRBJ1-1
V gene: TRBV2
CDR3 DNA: TGTGCCAGCAGTGCGAGGACAGTGAACACTGAAGCTTTCTTT
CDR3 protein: CASSARTVNTEAFF

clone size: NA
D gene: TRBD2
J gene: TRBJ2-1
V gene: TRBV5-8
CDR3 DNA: TGTGCCAGCAGCGCTAGCGGGGCAAGCTCCTACAATGAGCAGTTCTTC
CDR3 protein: CASSASGASSYNEQFF

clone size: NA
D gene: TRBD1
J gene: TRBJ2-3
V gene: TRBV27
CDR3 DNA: TGTGCCAGCAGACCCCAGGGGGCCTCAGATACGCAGTATTTT
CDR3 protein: CASRPQGASDTQYF

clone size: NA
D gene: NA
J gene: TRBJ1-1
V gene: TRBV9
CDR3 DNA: TGTGCCAGCAGCTCAAGACAGGAACACACTGAAGCTTTCTTT
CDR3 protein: CASSSRQEHTEAFF